A single sample gave rise to the 30 T cell receptor beta chains below, sequenced in a study of T cells in women clearing cervical HPV infection. The repertoire was sequenced with immunoSEQ multiplex PCR; TCRdb's copy has only in-frame clones and lacks some. The repertoire shows tens of thousands of clones; the top ten hold 5.5% to 8%. The material sequenced was blood buffy coat. The origin of the receptors is a woman aged 18 to 75 with a cervical HPV16 infection that either progressed to CIN3+ or cleared (not recorded which).

Concerning this clone itself: The observed sequence ends 3 residues before the CDR3 terminus, with the missing tail filled in from the germline J gene. The rearrangement uses TRBV5-5 and TRBJ1-1; possibly TRBD1 for D (6 bases). The germline V gene encodes CDR1 SGHKS and CDR2 YYEKEE (reference sequence). The CDR3 has 15 amino acids. The part of the CDR3 DNA that was read is TGTGCCAGCAGCGTCTACCGTCCGGGAGGGGGGGAG. Encoded protein: CASSVYRPGGGE. The full CDR3 reads CASSVYRPGGGEAFF.

With respect to this clone: The read halts 3 residues ahead of the CDR3 end, with the missing end drawn from the germline J gene. The gene calls are TRBV2 and TRBJ2-1, with a tentative D call TRBD2 (6 bases). The V gene lost 4 bases and the J gene lost 4 bases, with 8 bases spanning the gap. CDR1 SNHLY and CDR2 FYNNEI come from the germline V gene. The CDR3 is made up of 13 amino acids. The part of the CDR3 DNA that was read is TGTGCCAGCAGTGGGGGACTTTACAATGAG. As protein: CASSGGLYNE. The full-length CDR3 reads as CASSGGLYNEQFF.

On this clone itself: Read coverage stops 3 residues before the CDR3 terminus; the germline J gene supplies the remainder. The chain uses TRBV11-2 and TRBJ1-1; 8 bases are a match to TRBD1. CDR1 and CDR2 (germline): SGHAT, FQNNGV. The CDR3 extends over 12 amino acids. The chain's CDR3 is CASSPHRGEAFF. The CDR3 bases that were read are TGTGCCAGCAGCCCCCACAGGGGGGAA. The entire variable domain, with the rest obtained from reference TRBV11-2 and TRBJ1-1, is as follows: EAGVAQSPRYKIIEKRQSVAFWCNPISGHATLYWYQQILGQGPKLLIQFQNNGVVDDSQLPKDRFSAERLKGVDSTLKIQPAKLEDSAVYLCASSPHRGEAFFGQGTRLTVV.

Note on this clone: Coverage ceases 3 residues before the CDR3 finishes, and the germline J gene fills in the end. This chain joins TRBV7-2 and TRBJ2-3, with 9 bases aligning to TRBD2. CDR1 is SGHTA, CDR2 FQGNSA, per germline. CDR3 length: 13 amino acids. The sequenced part of the CDR3 DNA is TGTGCCAGCAGCTTTGCGGGGGGGGAGACG. It specifies CASSFAGGET. The complete CDR3 protein is CASSFAGGETQYF. Filled out from reference TRBV7-2 and TRBJ2-3, the complete variable domain reads GAGVSQSPSNKVTEKGKDVELRCDPISGHTALYWYRQSLGQGLEFLIYFQGNSAPDKSGLPSDRFSAERTGGSVSTLTIQRTQQEDSAVYLCASSFAGGETQYFGPGTRLTVL.

CDR3 DNA (partial): TGTGCCAGCAGCTTAGCTAGCGAAGTCGAGGAG. Amino acids: CASSLASEVEE. Given in full, the CDR3 is CASSLASEVEELFF. The rearrangement joins TRBV7-2 to TRBJ2-2; D is possibly TRBD2 (5 bases). The CDR3 goes on 3 residues after the read ends, and that part is filled in from the germline J gene. CDR3 length: 14 amino acids. Trimming pared 0 bases from V and 10 bases from J, leaving 12 bases between. The V gene's germline CDR1 is SGHTA and CDR2 FQGNSA.

With respect to this clone: The read gets to within 3 residues of the CDR3 end, and the germline J gene fills in the rest. This sequence joins TRBV30 and TRBJ1-4; the D gene is possibly TRBD1 (5 bases). From germline, CDR1 is GTSNPN and CDR2 SVGIG (reference sequence). The V end lost 3 bases, the J end lost 6 bases, and 11 bases lay between the germline ends. The CDR3 covers 13 residues. The sequenced part of the CDR3 DNA is TGTGCCTGGAGCGAGGAGGGGTATGAAAAA. As protein: CAWSEEGYEK. The entire CDR3 sequence reads CAWSEEGYEKLFF. Drawing the rest from reference TRBV30 and TRBJ1-4, the complete variable domain is SQTIHQWPATLVQPVGSPLSLECTVEGTSNPNLYWYRQAAGRGLQLLFYSVGIGQISSEVPQNLSASRPQDRQFILSSKKLLLSDSGFYLCAWSEEGYEKLFFGSGTQLSVL.

In regard to this clone: The CDR3 is cut off 3 residues early in the read; its end comes from the germline J gene. This chain connects TRBV19 to TRBJ1-5; 7 nucleotides match TRBD1. V lost 4 bases, J lost 1 base, and 7 bases stayed unmatched. The CDR3 sequence is 16 residues long. Per the germline V gene, CDR1 is LNHDA and CDR2 is SQIVND (reference sequence). CDR3 sequence: CASSSYRGGSNQPQHF. The CDR3 DNA, read in part, is TGTGCCAGTAGTAGTTACAGGGGAGGCAGCAATCAGCCC.

CDR3 protein: CASSEASQRRNSPLHF. The DNA read from the CDR3 is TGTGCCAGCAGTGAAGCTTCCCAGCGGAGGAATTCACCC. V usage is TRBV6-1 and J usage is TRBJ1-6; D gene unclear. The CDR3 end falls 3 residues outside the read, so it is completed with the germline J gene. Germline assignment: CDR1 MNHNS and CDR2 SASEGT. The CDR3 spans 16 residues. V was clipped by 0 bases and J by 7 bases, with 13 bases between them.

Turning to this clone: The CDR3 end falls 3 residues outside the read, so it is completed with the germline J gene. The chain is built from TRBV5-6 and TRBJ2-7, with TRBD1 matching 7 bases. V gave up 2 bases and J gave up 2 bases; unmatched junction bases: 4. The CDR3 extends over 14 amino acids. Germline V CDR1 and CDR2: SGHDT, YYEEEE. The CDR3 region is CASSFRTGTYEQYF. CDR3 DNA, as far as it was read: TGTGCCAGCAGCTTCCGGACAGGAACCTACGAG.

The CDR3 loop reads CSVSGTSEGNEQFF. Partial CDR3 DNA: TGCAGCGTATCCGGGACTAGCGAAGGCAATGAG. This chain uses TRBV29-1 with TRBJ2-1; TRBD2 aligns across 10 bases. The read gets to within 3 residues of the CDR3 end, and the germline J gene fills in the rest. In germline, CDR1 is SQVTM, CDR2 ANQGSEA. J lost 6 bases, V lost 6 bases, and 8 bases had no gene match. This CDR3 has 14 residues.

Worth noting for this clone: The read is 3 residues too short to cover the CDR3 end, so that end is filled in from the germline J gene. The V gene is TRBV2, the J gene TRBJ1-1; 12 nucleotides line up with TRBD1. CDR3 length: 14 residues. Germline CDR1 is SNHLY and CDR2 is FYNNEI. V dropped 9 bases and J dropped 5; count of bases not matched to a gene: 7. CDR3 DNA (partial): TGTGCCAGTCGGGACAGGGGGCGGGAGACTGAA. It codes for CASRDRGRETE. The full CDR3 sequence reads CASRDRGRETEAFF.

Of note for this clone: With the read ending 3 residues before the CDR3 end, the germline J gene is used to fill in that end. V usage is TRBV19 and J usage is TRBJ1-1, with D tentatively TRBD1 (5 bases). The CDR3 has 14 amino acids. Trimming removed 5 bases from V and 2 bases from J, with 12 bases in between. CDR1 is LNHDA, CDR2 SQIVND, per germline (reference sequence). The CDR3 bases that were read are TGTGCCAGTAGTTGGGGCAGATTAAACACTGAA. It is translated as CASSWGRLNTE. The whole CDR3 is CASSWGRLNTEAFF. The full variable domain, with the rest looked up from reference TRBV19 and TRBJ1-1, is DGGITQSPKYLFRKEGQNVTLSCEQNLNHDAMYWYRQDPGQGLRLIYYSQIVNDFQKGDIAEGYSVSREKKESFPLTVTSAQKNPTAFYLCASSWGRLNTEAFFGQGTRLTVV.

CDR3 in amino acids: CASSEDYRGGTYEQYF. Incomplete CDR3 DNA: TGTGCCAGCAGTGAAGATTACAGGGGAGGGACCTACGAG. The chain joins TRBV2 to TRBJ2-7; the D gene could be TRBD1 or TRBD2 (7 bases each). The read stops 3 residues short of the end of the CDR3; the missing end is completed from the germline J gene. CDR1 and CDR2 from the germline V gene are SNHLY and FYNNEI. The length of the CDR3 is 16 residues. The germline V and J ends were trimmed by 1 base and 2 bases, with 15 bases remaining between them.

CDR3 DNA (partial): TGTGCCAGCGCCCTAAGTAGCGGGATTGATGAG. It is translated as CASALSSGIDE. The full CDR3 protein reads CASALSSGIDEQFF. The chain combines TRBV11-2 with TRBJ2-1; 8 nucleotides match TRBD2. The CDR3 end is not reached by the read, which stops 3 residues before it; the germline J gene fills it in. The CDR3 consists of 14 residues. CDR1 and CDR2 (germline): SGHAT, FQNNGV. With 8 bases clipped from V and 8 bases from J, the junction kept 11 bases outside the gene matches.

A word on this clone: The read halts 3 residues ahead of the CDR3 end, with the missing end drawn from the germline J gene. The chain combines TRBV7-3 with TRBJ1-2, with D possibly being TRBD1 (6 bases). Germline CDR1 SGHTA, CDR2 FQGTGA. This CDR3 is built from 13 residues. CDR3: CASSLRQDNDYTF. The sequenced part of the CDR3 DNA is TGTGCCAGCAGCTTACGACAGGACAATGAC.

A word on this clone: Read data end 3 residues before the CDR3 end; the end is taken from the germline J gene. The chain employs TRBV19 and TRBJ1-4, with D perhaps TRBD1 (5 bases). Trimming cost V 3 bases and J 2 bases, with 13 bases left between them. Germline values: CDR1 LNHDA, CDR2 SQIVND (reference sequence). This CDR3 has 16 residues. The sequenced CDR3 bases are TGTGCCAGTAGTATCCCCTCGGCAGGGACTAATGAAAAA. Protein sequence: CASSIPSAGTNEK. The entire CDR3 reads CASSIPSAGTNEKLFF.

Of note for this clone: The DNA ends 3 residues before the CDR3 does, and the rest of the CDR3 is filled in from the germline J gene. V and J are TRBV28 and TRBJ1-2, with 8 bases lining up with TRBD1. CDR1 MDHEN and CDR2 SYDVKM come from the germline V gene. The CDR3 is 17 residues long. V trimming: 7 bases; J trimming: 1 base; junction bases outside the gene matches: 14. This CDR3 is CASTSTGTGEFNYGYTF. The sequenced CDR3 bases are TGTGCCAGCACCTCTACCGGGACAGGCGAGTTTAACTATGGC.

Notes on this clone: The CDR3 extends 3 residues past the end of the read, so its final part is completed from the germline J gene. The chain couples TRBV6-2 or TRBV6-3 to TRBJ2-4; 7 nucleotides agree with TRBD1. The CDR3 extends over 16 amino acids. The germline gives CDR1 MNHEY, CDR2 SVGEGT. The CDR3 loop reads CASSEADRAPDQPQYF. The sequenced part of the CDR3 DNA is TGTGCCAGCAGTGAGGCAGACAGGGCCCCGGATCAGCCT.

Of note for this clone: The sequenced fragment ends 3 residues before the CDR3 boundary, so the rest is inferred from the germline J gene. The rearrangement links TRBV6-1 to TRBJ2-2; D unclear. Germline assignment: CDR1 MNHNS and CDR2 SASEGT. V was clipped by 3 bases and J by 3 bases, with 8 bases between them. The CDR3 covers 14 residues. The CDR3 is CASSERHHTGELFF. The covered CDR3 bases are TGTGCCAGCAGTGAGAGACACCACACCGGGGAG.

In regard to this clone: The read gets to within 3 residues of the CDR3 end, and the germline J gene fills in the rest. The J gene is TRBJ2-1, the V gene TRBV2; 7 nucleotides match TRBD2. CDR3 size: 14 residues. Germline values: CDR1 SNHLY, CDR2 FYNNEI. The junction had 7 bases not matched to a gene; V was cut back by 7 bases and J by 4 bases. This chain's CDR3 is CASNQASGYNEQFF. Incomplete CDR3 DNA: TGTGCCAGCAACCAGGCTAGCGGTTACAATGAG.

A word on this clone: Sequencing ends 3 residues short of the CDR3 end; the germline J gene provides the rest. The gene calls are TRBV19 and TRBJ2-2, with a tentative D call TRBD2 (5 bases). Between the trimmed V and J ends, which lost 5 bases and 4 bases, there was a span of 14 bases. The CDR3 spans 15 residues. Looked up from germline, CDR1 is LNHDA and CDR2 is SQIVND (reference sequence). Incomplete CDR3 DNA: TGTGCCAGTAGTCAGGCGGGCAGGAGCACCGGGGAG. Translating gives CASSQAGRSTGE. Given in full, the CDR3 is CASSQAGRSTGELFF.

For this clone: The sequenced fragment ends 3 residues before the CDR3 boundary, so the rest is inferred from the germline J gene. This chain links TRBV7-9 with TRBJ2-1, with D tentatively TRBD2 (5 bases). The CDR3 sequence is 14 residues long. The germline CDR1 and CDR2 sequences are SEHNR and FQNEAQ (reference sequence). The V end was cut by 3 bases, the J end by 8 bases, with 14 bases between. CDR3 DNA (partial): TGTGCCAGCAGCTTTCGGGGAGCTCCTGATGAG. Its protein is CASSFRGAPDE. Given in full, the CDR3 is CASSFRGAPDEQFF.

On this clone: Read coverage stops 3 residues before the CDR3 terminus; the germline J gene supplies the remainder. This chain links TRBV10-2 with TRBJ1-5, with TRBD1 matching over 9 bases. The CDR3 loop spans 15 amino acids. Unmatched junction bases numbered 7, after V lost 6 bases and J lost 4 bases. Germline loops: CDR1 WSHSY, CDR2 SAAADI. CDR3 DNA (partial): TGCGCCAGCAGGGGGACAGGGTCTCGGAATCAGCCC. This encodes CASRGTGSRNQP. The entire CDR3 reads CASRGTGSRNQPQHF.

With respect to this clone: The CDR3 end is not reached by the read, which stops 3 residues before it; the germline J gene fills it in. The J gene is TRBJ2-3, the V gene TRBV5-6; 7 bases are shared with TRBD1. Germline V gene data show CDR1 as SGHDT and CDR2 as YYEEEE. This CDR3 is 14 amino acids long. With V trimmed by 2 bases and J by 5 bases, 5 bases remained unmatched. The CDR3 reads CASSLGPGGDTQYF. CDR3 DNA (partial): TGTGCCAGCAGCTTAGGGCCAGGGGGAGATACG.

With respect to this clone: The CDR3 goes on 3 residues after the read ends, and that part is filled in from the germline J gene. This sequence joins TRBV19 and TRBJ2-3; 7 nucleotides match TRBD2. The CDR3 runs 14 residues. Germline V gives CDR1 LNHDA, CDR2 SQIVND (reference sequence). The CDR3 loop is CASSIAGRDQPQYF. The part of the CDR3 DNA that was read is TGTGCCAGTAGTATTGCAGGGAGGGATCAGCCG.

This clone is identified as medium-sized (0.01 to 0.1%) from frequency. CDR3 in amino acids: CASSITFGGKETQYF. The part of the CDR3 DNA that was read is TGTGCCAGTAGTATAACTTTCGGGGGGAAAGAGACC. The genes are TRBV19 and TRBJ2-5; 7 bases line up with TRBD2. The read gets to within 3 residues of the CDR3 end, and the germline J gene fills in the rest. The CDR3 totals 15 residues. Germline CDR1 reads LNHDA; CDR2 reads SQIVND (reference sequence). V lost 2 bases and J lost 3; bases outside the gene matches: 6.

Comments on this clone: The CDR3 end lies 3 residues beyond the end of the read and is filled in from the germline J gene. V usage is TRBV20-1 and J usage is TRBJ2-1; TRBD1 matches 12 bases. This CDR3 spans 16 amino acids. After removal of 6 bases from V and 9 bases from J, the junction contained 15 bases not matched to a gene. CDR1 DFQATT and CDR2 SNEGSKA come from the germline V gene (reference sequence). The sequenced part of the CDR3 DNA is TGCAGTGCCAGTCTGGGGACAGGGGGCGCAGTCCGTGAG. Translating it yields CSASLGTGGAVRE. The CDR3 in its entirety is CSASLGTGGAVREQFF.

The chain's CDR3 is CASSLNPSGGSGELFF. Partial CDR3 DNA: TGTGCCAGCAGCTTGAATCCTAGCGGGGGGTCCGGGGAG. The J gene is TRBJ2-2, the V gene TRBV5-4, with 11 nucleotides matching TRBD2. The read terminates 3 residues before the CDR3 end, so the remaining end is supplied by the germline J gene. Per the germline V gene, CDR1 is SGHNT and CDR2 is YYREEE (reference sequence). Germline trimming cut 1 base from V and 6 bases from J; bases unmatched to any gene: 5. This CDR3 has 16 amino acids.

About this clone itself: With the read ending 3 residues before the CDR3 end, the germline J gene is used to fill in that end. This chain uses TRBV5-1 with TRBJ2-7, with 10 bases lining up with TRBD2. The CDR3 contains 15 residues. J was trimmed by 3 bases and V by 3 bases; bases with no gene match: 6. Germline V gene lookup returns CDR1 SGHRS and CDR2 YFSETQ. The CDR3 here is CASSYTLAGRYEQYF. The CDR3 bases that were read are TGCGCCAGCAGCTACACACTAGCGGGGCGCTACGAG.

As to this clone: The read ends 3 residues before the CDR3 terminus; that terminus is restored from the germline J gene. The chain combines TRBV5-6 with TRBJ1-2, with a possible D match to TRBD1 (6 bases). CDR1 and CDR2 from the germline V gene are SGHDT and YYEEEE. This CDR3 region has 12 residues. CDR3 DNA, as far as it was read: TGTGCCAGCAGCTTGGACAGGGACGAC. Protein: CASSLDRDD. The full CDR3 protein is CASSLDRDDYTF.